These 13 T cell receptor beta chains were sequenced from one sample in a study of T cell repertoires in cytomegalovirus infection. These receptors' antigens are unknown. TCRdb itself ran the reads through MiXCR, one entry per CDR3 protein. This table has 60,000 to 75,000 distinct CDR3 sequences, 25% to 30% appearing once. The source material was CD8+ T cells from cultured PBMCs, sampled from culture after CMV antigen stimulation. Receptors originate from a human donor in good health (CMV status not recorded). Some clones in this sample may be carry-over from other donors' samples.

In this sample, this clonotype turned up a few times. The chain recombines TRBV7-9 with TRBJ2-1; TRBD1 aligns across 7 bases. CDR1 and CDR2 from the germline V gene are SEHNR and FQNEAQ (reference sequence). The CDR3 contains 14 residues. Trimming cost V 1 base and J 8 bases; bases outside gene matches: 5. The CDR3 here is CASSLVRQGHEQFF. Written as DNA, the CDR3 is TGTGCCAGCAGCTTAGTCAGACAGGGTCATGAGCAGTTCTTC.

This chain links TRBV19 with TRBJ2-1, with D possibly matching TRBD2 (6 bases). This CDR3 is built from 15 residues. CDR1 is LNHDA and CDR2 is SQIVND in the germline V gene (reference sequence). V was trimmed by 2 bases and J by 3 bases, leaving 11 bases between them. The CDR3 bases are TGTGCCAGTAGTATACCCTGGGAGGACTACAATGAGCAGTTCTTC. As protein: CASSIPWEDYNEQFF.

J is TRBJ1-4 and V is TRBV28; D call uncertain. Germline loops: CDR1 MDHEN, CDR2 SYDVKM. Trimming pared 3 bases from V and 8 bases from J, leaving 10 bases between. The CDR3 length is 13 residues. CDR3 DNA sequence: TGTGCCAGCAGTTTTGGTGAAGAGGAAAAACTGTTTTTT. This sequence encodes CASSFGEEEKLFF.

The J gene is TRBJ2-5, the V gene TRBV28; D is unresolved. V was cut by 5 bases and J by 5 bases, with 18 bases left in between. This CDR3 comprises 15 residues. Germline-derived CDR1 and CDR2 are MDHEN and SYDVKM. CDR3 loop: CASSLTPNAGETQYF. The CDR3 nucleotides are TGTGCCAGCAGTCTAACCCCGAACGCCGGGGAGACCCAGTACTTC.

This chain connects TRBV11-2 to TRBJ1-2; D perhaps matches TRBD1 (5 bases). Germline V gene sequence: CDR1 SGHAT, CDR2 FQNNGV. The CDR3 is 15 amino acids. Trimming took off 5 bases at V and 6 bases at J, with 19 bases between the two ends. The CDR3 loop is CASSIGAGTYDGYTF. Written as DNA, the CDR3 is TGTGCCAGCAGCATAGGGGCCGGGACTTACGATGGCTACACCTTC.

The V gene is TRBV6-2 or TRBV6-3, the J gene TRBJ1-2, with D possibly being TRBD1 (6 bases). Germline V CDR1 and CDR2: MNHEY, SVGEGT. The CDR3 contains 13 residues. Trimming shortened V by 4 bases and J by 7 bases, and 13 bases separated the two germline ends. In DNA form, the CDR3 reads TGTGCCAGCAGTTCTACAGGGTTAACTGGCTACACCTTC. It is translated as CASSSTGLTGYTF.

This clonotype was found a few times. This chain joins TRBV9 and TRBJ1-1; D is possibly TRBD1 (5 bases). Trimming left V 0 bases short and J 1 base short, with 13 bases between. Germline V CDR1 and CDR2: SGDLS, YYNGEE. The CDR3 totals 16 residues. CDR3 DNA sequence: TGTGCCAGCAGCGTAGATGCAGGGTATAGGAACACTGAAGCTTTCTTT. Translated: CASSVDAGYRNTEAFF.

In its sample, this clonotype was seen many times. The gene calls are TRBV4-3 and TRBJ2-7; tentatively, D is TRBD1 (5 bases). The germline gives CDR1 LGHNA, CDR2 YSLEER. V was pared by 0 bases and J by 3 bases, with 9 bases between. The CDR3 extends over 14 amino acids. CDR3 DNA: TGCGCCAGCAGCCAAGAAAACAGGTTCTACGAGCAGTACTTC. Protein sequence: CASSQENRFYEQYF.

This clonotype was counted ten times or more. The V and J genes are TRBV4-1 and TRBJ2-7, with a weak D call TRBD1 (5 bases). The germline CDR1 and CDR2 sequences are MGHRA and YSYEKL. The CDR3 is 13 amino acids. V shed 0 bases and J shed 5 bases, with 8 bases lying between them. Here the CDR3 DNA reads TGCGCCAGCAGCCAAGAAGGGGCCGACGAGCAGTACTTC. This gives the protein CASSQEGADEQYF.

V gene TRBV15 combines with J gene TRBJ2-5; TRBD1 matches 7 bases. The V and J ends lost 8 bases and 1 base, in that order; junction bases with no gene match: 7. The CDR3 runs to 14 residues. Per germline, CDR1 LNHNV and CDR2 YYDKDF (reference sequence). DNA for the CDR3: TGTGCCACCTATTCCCCAGGGGGCCAAGAGACCCAGTACTTC. Translating it yields CATYSPGGQETQYF. Based on the CDR3 plus reference TRBV15 and TRBJ2-5, the full variable domain is DAMVIQNPRYQVTQFGKPVTLSCSQTLNHNVMYWYQQKSSQAPKLLFHYYDKDFNNEADTPDNFQSRRPNTSFCFLDIRSPGLGDTAMYLCATYSPGGQETQYFGPGTRLLVL.

This rearrangement joins TRBV12-5 to TRBJ2-7; D is ambiguous. The CDR3 covers 14 residues. The V end was cut by 0 bases, the J end by 2 bases, with 8 bases between. Germline values: CDR1 LGHNT, CDR2 FRNRAP. The DNA of the CDR3 is TGTGCTAGTGGTTTGGTACTTGTACCCTACGAGCAGTACTTC. It yields the protein CASGLVLVPYEQYF.

V is TRBV6-1 and J is TRBJ2-3, with TRBD2 as a possible D gene (6 bases). Germline V lookup: CDR1 MNHNS, CDR2 SASEGT. The CDR3 covers 16 residues. The ends were cut back, 10 bases at V and 1 base at J, with 21 bases in the middle. The CDR3 DNA is TGTGCCACCACTTACAAACCGGGACTCCGCACAGATACGCAGTATTTT. Its protein product is CATTYKPGLRTDTQYF.

This clonotype was picked up a small number of times. The chain combines TRBV24-1 with TRBJ2-3; 10 bases are a match to TRBD2. Germline CDR1 and CDR2: KGHDR and SFDVKD. V lost 4 bases, J lost 5 bases, and 8 bases stayed unmatched. CDR3 length: 16 amino acids. The chain's CDR3 is CATSDRSGGAVDTQYF. The DNA for the CDR3 is TGTGCCACCAGTGACCGAAGCGGGGGGGCAGTAGATACGCAGTATTTT.